This is a list of T cell receptor beta chains from one sample in a study of early T cells in non-severe SARS-CoV-2 infection. MiXCR was run by TCRdb on the 5' RACE reads, yielding one entry per CDR3 protein. The profile shows tens of thousands of distinct CDR3 sequences, approximately 13% of them singletons. The material sequenced was whole blood. The receptors originated from an adult who was a healthcare worker with PCR-confirmed SARS-CoV-2 infection or an uninfected control (not recorded which). CDR3s include the opening cysteine and the closing phenylalanine or tryptophan. Clone size, where shown, is once, few, many, or a class for clones that have expanded.

>TRBV28|once
CASSLGYWEPYEQYF
>TRBV28|many
CASSLNLLGNIQYF
>TRBV20-1|many
CSARVSGSYEQYF
>TRBV5-8|many
CASSGGRGETQYF
>TRBV7-8|few
CASSLRMGGSTEAFF
>TRBV5-1|many
CASSLPGSNTGELFF
>TRBV30|-
CAWIQGERTEAFF
>TRBV27|many
CASSLSPGLLYNEQFF
>TRBV3-1|-
CVSSPRGHGAFF
>TRBV29-1|few
CSVEGGDYQETQYF
>TRBV20-1|many
CRAGLAGNIQYF
>TRBV29-1|many
CSVEAGGTGANVLTF
>TRBV28|-
CATLLGGNYEQYF
>TRBV7-3|many
CASSPGTSGRSEQFF
>TRBV19|many
CASSTRDTSGRGAKNIQYF
>TRBV28|-
CASSFGGLEQFF
>TRBV2|many
CASSGRGGGTDTQYF
>TRBV21-1|-
CASSKSPRAKRGRELFF
>TRBV9|-
CASSVAPGGYEQYF
>TRBV7-9|many
CASSLGSARTRTGDTQYF
>TRBV27|few
CASSSGLGSYEQYF
>TRBV5-1|-
CASSRGTSGRANEQFF
>TRBV7-2|-
CASSQSREKLFF
>TRBV20-1|many
CSARVSGRRSEQFF
>TRBV9|-
CASSSQGWNTEAFF
>TRBV7-9|-
CASSLEGTGYEQYF
>TRBV7-2|many
CASSLGTSGTDTQYF
>TRBV6-5|-
CASSSPGRYGYTF
>TRBV28|many
CASSLAANSYEQYF
>TRBV27|many
CASSLTGLAATVAQYF
>TRBV20-1|many
CSAGPGLAGGETYEQYF
>TRBV6-5|many
CAAWGVGTSGNTGELFF
>TRBV12-3/TRBV12-4|many
CASEQDSYNEQFF
>TRBV5-1|few
CASSFTGTSYEQYF
>TRBV5-1|few
CASSSQGDSYEQYF
>TRBV3-1|many
CASSHLDGRETQYF
>TRBV5-6|many
CASSLGTATYEQYF
>TRBV7-3|many
CASSAQPPGLAGSNEQFF
>TRBV7-3|-
CASSRTGGLLADTQYF
>TRBV20-1|few
CSAKGLAGTDTQYF
>TRBV28|many
CASKTASPYEQYF
>TRBV2|many
CASSPGLAESGAKNIQYF
>TRBV20-1|-
CSASPGTGTGYTF
>TRBV7-3|once
CASSSQGVGQETQYF
>TRBV20-1|-
CSARGRSTYNEQFF
>TRBV28|-
CASSLVPIGQNEQFF
>TRBV28|many
CASSFESSSADTQYF
>TRBV7-3|medium-sized
CASSSRLAVNTGELFF
>TRBV28|many
CASSPMTSSGLYEQYF
>TRBV28|-
CASSPHGAVYREQYF
>TRBV11-2|many
CASSKGRGKYQETQYF
>TRBV5-1|few
CASSFLGQPQETQYF
>TRBV4-2|few
CASSPQRDSYEQYF